The rows below give T cell receptor beta chains drawn from one sample of a study of T cell repertoires in cytomegalovirus infection. Their antigens remain unidentified. TCRdb processed the reads anew with MiXCR; each CDR3 protein has one entry. The profile shows about half a million distinct CDR3 sequences, about 33% of them singletons. The sample in question was cultured PBMCs, obtained from culture after CMV antigen stimulation. The receptors come from a human donor in good health (CMV status not recorded). Some clones in this sample may be carry-over from other donors' samples. Both conserved end residues are part of each CDR3. D genes are given only for firm matches. Some rows mark clone size as missing; the rest say once, few, many or name a class of expanded clone.

clone size: many
J gene: TRBJ2-2
V gene: TRBV7-2
D gene: .
CDR3 DNA: TGTGCCAGCCGCAGGGAGGCAGGGGGGACCGGGGAGCTGTTTTTT
CDR3 protein: CASRREAGGTGELFF

clone size: .
J gene: TRBJ2-1
V gene: TRBV19
D gene: TRBD2
CDR3 DNA: TGTGCCAGTACGGCTAGCGGGAGTTATCGGCAGTTCTTC
CDR3 protein: CASTASGSYRQFF

clone size: .
J gene: TRBJ1-1
V gene: TRBV5-1
D gene: TRBD1
CDR3 DNA: TGCGCCAGCAGCTTGGGCCTGGGACAGAGCATGAACACTGAAGCTTTCTTT
CDR3 protein: CASSLGLGQSMNTEAFF

clone size: few
J gene: TRBJ2-5
V gene: TRBV7-8
D gene: .
CDR3 DNA: TGTGCCAGCAGCTTAGCGCGTATACAAGAGACCCAGTACTTC
CDR3 protein: CASSLARIQETQYF

clone size: .
J gene: TRBJ1-6
V gene: TRBV20-1
D gene: .
CDR3 DNA: TGCAGTGCTTTTCCTCGGGGGGTCTCACCCCTCCACTTT
CDR3 protein: CSAFPRGVSPLHF

clone size: few
J gene: TRBJ2-3
V gene: TRBV7-8
D gene: .
CDR3 DNA: TGTGCCAGCAGCTGGGGCCTTAGGGGGGGGGGGGATACGCAGTATTTT
CDR3 protein: CASSWGLRGGGDTQYF

clone size: few
J gene: TRBJ2-3
V gene: TRBV6-1
D gene: .
CDR3 DNA: TGTGCCAGCAGGGACGGCCGTGCAGATACGCAGTATTTT
CDR3 protein: CASRDGRADTQYF

clone size: few
J gene: TRBJ1-3
V gene: TRBV11-2
D gene: .
CDR3 DNA: TGTGCCAGCAGCATAGGACAGACAAGCTCTGGAAACACCATATATTTT
CDR3 protein: CASSIGQTSSGNTIYF

clone size: .
J gene: TRBJ2-1
V gene: TRBV6-5
D gene: TRBD2
CDR3 DNA: TGTGCCAGCAGTTACTACGCCGGACTAGCGGGAGATAATGAGCAGTTCTTC
CDR3 protein: CASSYYAGLAGDNEQFF

clone size: .
J gene: TRBJ2-1
V gene: TRBV12-3/TRBV12-4
D gene: .
CDR3 DNA: TGTGCCGGCAGTTTTAGGGCAGGGGTTCTAGCCAGCTCCTACAATGAGCAGTTCTTC
CDR3 protein: CAGSFRAGVLASSYNEQFF

clone size: .
J gene: TRBJ2-5
V gene: TRBV7-2
D gene: .
CDR3 DNA: TGTGCCAGCAGCCCGTCGTTAGAGACCCAGTACTTC
CDR3 protein: CASSPSLETQYF

clone size: .
J gene: TRBJ2-7
V gene: TRBV7-9
D gene: TRBD2
CDR3 DNA: TGTGCCAGCAGCTTTCTAGCGGGGGTCCCCAACGAGCAGTACTTC
CDR3 protein: CASSFLAGVPNEQYF

clone size: .
J gene: TRBJ2-1
V gene: TRBV5-1
D gene: TRBD2
CDR3 DNA: TGCGCCAGCAGCTGGGACGGGACTAGCGGGGGTTACAATGAGCAGCTCTTC
CDR3 protein: CASSWDGTSGGYNEQLF

clone size: .
J gene: TRBJ2-3
V gene: TRBV24-1
D gene: .
CDR3 DNA: TGTGCCACCTGTGACTACACAGATACGCAGTATTTT
CDR3 protein: CATCDYTDTQYF

clone size: .
J gene: TRBJ1-2
V gene: TRBV20-1
D gene: TRBD1
CDR3 DNA: TGCAGTGCGGATCTAACAGGGGGCAGCTATGGCTACACCTTC
CDR3 protein: CSADLTGGSYGYTF

clone size: few
J gene: TRBJ1-1
V gene: TRBV7-9
D gene: .
CDR3 DNA: TGTGCCAGCAGCCCAGGACAAGTACAGGGTCGTCGACCTGAAGCTTTCTTT
CDR3 protein: CASSPGQVQGRRPEAFF

clone size: few
J gene: TRBJ2-1
V gene: TRBV7-8
D gene: .
CDR3 DNA: TGTGCCAGCAGCTTAGACAGGAACTACAATGAGCAGTTCTTC
CDR3 protein: CASSLDRNYNEQFF

clone size: once
J gene: TRBJ2-3
V gene: TRBV6-6
D gene: TRBD2
CDR3 DNA: TGTGCCAGCAGCCGCTATAGCGGGAGTGGCGCAGATACGCAGTATTTT
CDR3 protein: CASSRYSGSGADTQYF

clone size: .
J gene: TRBJ2-3
V gene: TRBV5-3
D gene: .
CDR3 DNA: TGTGCCAGCAGCTCCGGGACTTTTAGCACAGATACGCAGTATTTT
CDR3 protein: CASSSGTFSTDTQYF

clone size: .
J gene: TRBJ2-5
V gene: TRBV11-2
D gene: .
CDR3 DNA: TGTGCCAGCAGCTCAGGGAGTACCCCAGAGACCCAGTACTTC
CDR3 protein: CASSSGSTPETQYF

clone size: .
J gene: TRBJ1-2
V gene: TRBV18
D gene: .
CDR3 DNA: TGTGCCAGCTCACCGGGGGTAGATGGCTACACCTTC
CDR3 protein: CASSPGVDGYTF

clone size: .
J gene: TRBJ2-7
V gene: TRBV7-8
D gene: TRBD2
CDR3 DNA: TGTGCCAGCAGCGAGTATGGGACTAGCGTCTACGAGCAGTACTTC
CDR3 protein: CASSEYGTSVYEQYF

clone size: .
J gene: TRBJ2-6
V gene: TRBV4-1
D gene: .
CDR3 DNA: TGCGCCAGCAGCCAAGGTCCGGTCGGACCTGGGGCCAACGTCCTGACTTTC
CDR3 protein: CASSQGPVGPGANVLTF

clone size: few
J gene: TRBJ2-3
V gene: TRBV7-2
D gene: .
CDR3 DNA: TGTGCCAGCAGCGTTCAGATTGGGAGGTCCAGCACAGATACGCAGTATTTT
CDR3 protein: CASSVQIGRSSTDTQYF

clone size: few
J gene: TRBJ2-3
V gene: TRBV7-2
D gene: TRBD2
CDR3 DNA: TGTGCCAGCAGCCAGAACAGACTAGCGGGAGGTGATACGCAGTATTTT
CDR3 protein: CASSQNRLAGGDTQYF

clone size: .
J gene: TRBJ2-1
V gene: TRBV6-2/TRBV6-3
D gene: .
CDR3 DNA: TGTGCCAGCAGGAGATTCGTGGGAGGTGAGCAGTTCTTC
CDR3 protein: CASRRFVGGEQFF

clone size: .
J gene: TRBJ2-1
V gene: TRBV27
D gene: TRBD1
CDR3 DNA: TGTGCCAGCAGTCCTAGGGACAGGGAGGTAGCGGTGATGTACAATGAGCAGTTCTTC
CDR3 protein: CASSPRDREVAVMYNEQFF

clone size: .
J gene: TRBJ2-3
V gene: TRBV10-3
D gene: .
CDR3 DNA: TGTGCCATCAGGGAAGGGGGGAGCTCCACAGATACGCAGTATTTT
CDR3 protein: CAIREGGSSTDTQYF

clone size: few
J gene: TRBJ2-5
V gene: TRBV6-6
D gene: .
CDR3 DNA: TGTGCCAGCAGTTACCACCCCCAAGAGACCCAGTACTTC
CDR3 protein: CASSYHPQETQYF

clone size: .
J gene: TRBJ1-5
V gene: TRBV5-5
D gene: .
CDR3 DNA: TGTGCCAGCAGCTGGCGACAGACGCGGAGTGGCAATCAGCCCCAGCATTTT
CDR3 protein: CASSWRQTRSGNQPQHF

clone size: .
J gene: TRBJ2-1
V gene: TRBV3-1
D gene: TRBD2
CDR3 DNA: TGTGCCAGCAGCCGGGCGGGAGAACTTGAGCAGTTCTTC
CDR3 protein: CASSRAGELEQFF

clone size: .
J gene: TRBJ2-1
V gene: TRBV12-5
D gene: .
CDR3 DNA: TGTGCTAGTGGCATCTACAATGAGCAGTTCTTC
CDR3 protein: CASGIYNEQFF

clone size: few
J gene: TRBJ2-2
V gene: TRBV6-7
D gene: TRBD1
CDR3 DNA: TGTGCCAGCATCAAAAAAAATAGGGACAGGGGGAGGGACTGGGACACCGGGGAGCTGTTTTTT
CDR3 protein: CASIKKNRDRGRDWDTGELFF

clone size: once
J gene: TRBJ2-7
V gene: TRBV5-1
D gene: TRBD1
CDR3 DNA: TGCGCCAGCAGCTTGGACAACTACCCGGGACAGGGGTTTGACTTC
CDR3 protein: CASSLDNYPGQGFDF

clone size: .
J gene: TRBJ1-5
V gene: TRBV12-3/TRBV12-4
D gene: .
CDR3 DNA: TGTGCCAGCAGTTTCCTGGTCGGGACCAGCGTGGGGCCCCAGCATTTT
CDR3 protein: CASSFLVGTSVGPQHF

clone size: once
J gene: TRBJ1-1
V gene: TRBV6-2/TRBV6-3
D gene: .
CDR3 DNA: TGTGCCAGCAGTTACCCACCCCTCCTAATTGCAGCTTTCTTT
CDR3 protein: CASSYPPLLIAAFF

clone size: few
J gene: TRBJ2-5
V gene: TRBV7-2
D gene: .
CDR3 DNA: TGTGCCAGCAGCCACCCCCCAGAGACCCAGTACTTC
CDR3 protein: CASSHPPETQYF

clone size: .
J gene: TRBJ1-5
V gene: TRBV6-2/TRBV6-3
D gene: .
CDR3 DNA: TGTGCCAGCACAGAAACGGGTCAGCCCCAGCATTTT
CDR3 protein: CASTETGQPQHF

clone size: few
J gene: TRBJ2-2
V gene: TRBV5-4
D gene: TRBD2
CDR3 DNA: TGTGCCAGCAGCTTTGCCACCGGGACTAGCGGGTTGAACACCGGGGAGCTGTTTTTT
CDR3 protein: CASSFATGTSGLNTGELFF

clone size: .
J gene: TRBJ2-1
V gene: TRBV4-1
D gene: TRBD1
CDR3 DNA: TGCGCCAGCAGCCAATTTCCGGACAGGGGGTACAATGAGCAGTTCTTC
CDR3 protein: CASSQFPDRGYNEQFF

clone size: .
J gene: TRBJ1-2
V gene: TRBV5-4
D gene: .
CDR3 DNA: TGTGCCAGCAGCTCCTCGGACGGCTTTGCCTATGGCTACACCTTC
CDR3 protein: CASSSSDGFAYGYTF

clone size: .
J gene: TRBJ1-1
V gene: TRBV5-4
D gene: TRBD1
CDR3 DNA: TGTGCCAGCAGCAACCGGGACAGGGGTCCCACAAGGAACACTGAAGCTTTCTTT
CDR3 protein: CASSNRDRGPTRNTEAFF

clone size: .
J gene: TRBJ1-1
V gene: TRBV7-6
D gene: .
CDR3 DNA: TGTGCCAGCAGCCCCCGCTCCAACACTGAAGCTTTCTTT
CDR3 protein: CASSPRSNTEAFF

clone size: many
J gene: TRBJ2-5
V gene: TRBV7-8
D gene: .
CDR3 DNA: TGTGCCAGCAGCGCCAGTAGACTAGTCGGAGTGGAGACCCAGTACTTC
CDR3 protein: CASSASRLVGVETQYF

clone size: .
J gene: TRBJ1-4
V gene: TRBV5-6
D gene: TRBD1
CDR3 DNA: TGTGCCAGCAGCCTACGGACAGGAGCCCTTAATGAAAAACTGTTTTTT
CDR3 protein: CASSLRTGALNEKLFF

clone size: .
J gene: TRBJ2-7
V gene: TRBV20-1
D gene: TRBD2
CDR3 DNA: TGCAGTGCTACGGTAGCGGGAAGGGAAGAGCAGTACTTC
CDR3 protein: CSATVAGREEQYF

clone size: .
J gene: TRBJ2-1
V gene: TRBV11-3
D gene: .
CDR3 DNA: TGTGCCAGCAGCTTAGATGAGCAACCCTACAATGAGCAGTTCTTC
CDR3 protein: CASSLDEQPYNEQFF

clone size: few
J gene: TRBJ2-5
V gene: TRBV5-1
D gene: .
CDR3 DNA: TGCGCCAGCAGCTTGGCTGGGTACGATAAGGAGACCCAGTACTTC
CDR3 protein: CASSLAGYDKETQYF

clone size: .
J gene: TRBJ2-6
V gene: TRBV20-1
D gene: .
CDR3 DNA: TGCAGTGCTAGAGACAGCTTTAGCCCGGGGGCCAACGTCCTGACTTTC
CDR3 protein: CSARDSFSPGANVLTF

clone size: .
J gene: TRBJ2-1
V gene: TRBV29-1
D gene: TRBD2
CDR3 DNA: TGCAGCGTTGAGGGACTAGCGGGAGTCGGTGGATCCTACAATGAGCAGTTCTTC
CDR3 protein: CSVEGLAGVGGSYNEQFF

clone size: .
J gene: TRBJ2-1
V gene: TRBV7-2
D gene: .
CDR3 DNA: TGTGCCAGCAGCTTAGTCCGGGACTCTAGGACGGATGAGCAGTTCTTC
CDR3 protein: CASSLVRDSRTDEQFF

clone size: .
J gene: TRBJ1-1
V gene: TRBV19
D gene: .
CDR3 DNA: TGTGCCAGTACCCGAAACCACGTGGGGAACACTGAAGCTTTCTTT
CDR3 protein: CASTRNHVGNTEAFF

clone size: few
J gene: TRBJ1-1
V gene: TRBV7-2
D gene: .
CDR3 DNA: TGTGCCAGCAGCTTAGACAGTAGCGAGAACACTGAAGCTTTCTTT
CDR3 protein: CASSLDSSENTEAFF